The sequence of this T cell receptor (beta chain) was determined in a study of T cell clonality in common variable immunodeficiency. The CDR3 sequence is 14 residues long. Trimming pared 0 bases from V and 4 bases from J, leaving 10 bases between. Per germline, CDR1 SGHTS and CDR2 YDEGEE. Regarding the study as a whole: Fewer deletions and N-nucleotide insertions were reportedly seen in common variable immunodeficiency TCR beta sequences. Compared with controls, CVID subjects had fewer shared TCRbeta clones.

Reduced serum IgG, IgA and/or IgM plus specific antibody deficiency defined CVID. Equal genomic DNA amounts from CVID and control samples were sequenced. Assay: immunoSEQ multiplex PCR; the TCRdb copy retains only in-frame clones and omits some. The table lists 26,000 or so clones, with no singletons. This clone was counted at least ten times. The antigen remains unidentified. The CDR3 end falls 3 residues outside the read, so it is completed with the germline J gene. Sequenced sample: peripheral blood mononuclear cells. The sequence was collected from a human donor with common variable immunodeficiency. The chain recombines TRBV5-8 with TRBJ2-5; possible D gene TRBD2, 7 bases. The CDR3 here is CASSLDGGRETQYF. The DNA read from the CDR3 is TGTGCCAGCAGCTTGGACGGGGGGCGAGAGACC.